These 14 T cell receptor beta chains were all obtained from the same sample, sequenced in a study of Ad26.COV2.S vaccination and SARS-CoV-2 variants. The repertoire was sequenced with immunoSEQ multiplex PCR; TCRdb's copy has only in-frame clones and lacks some. The sample consists of 180,000 or so clones, 70% to 90% of them appearing once. This material consisted of peripheral blood, taken after recovery from COVID-19. Receptors originate from a human donor who had recovered from COVID-19.

The chain employs TRBV11-3 and TRBJ2-2; TRBD2 matches 9 bases. There are 15 residues in the CDR3. Germline V CDR1 and CDR2: SGHNT, YENEEA. Germline trimming cut 1 base from V and 6 bases from J; bases unmatched to any gene: 3. CDR3 in amino acids: CASSLGGTSPGELFF. In DNA, the CDR3 is TGTGCCAGCAGCTTAGGGGGGACTAGCCCCGGGGAGCTGTTTTTT.

The V call is TRBV11-2, the J call TRBJ2-6; D is unclear. CDR1 is SGHAT and CDR2 is FQNNGV in the germline V gene. The CDR3 runs to 17 residues. V gave up 5 bases and J gave up 4 bases, with 18 bases separating them. The CDR3 here is CASSLNHGAPGANVLTF. Written as DNA, the CDR3 is TGTGCCAGCAGCCTAAATCACGGAGCTCCCGGGGCCAACGTCCTGACTTTC.

Here the CDR3 reads CASSLVGVGETQYF. CDR3 nucleotide sequence: TGCGCCAGCAGCTTGGTCGGGGTCGGAGAGACCCAGTACTTC. The chain couples TRBV5-1 to TRBJ2-5; D might be TRBD2 (5 bases). From germline, CDR1 is SGHRS and CDR2 YFSETQ. V was shortened by 0 bases and J by 4 bases, with 10 bases between the two germline ends. The CDR3 has 14 residues.

The rearrangement links TRBV2 to TRBJ2-5, with a weak D call TRBD1 (5 bases). V shed 3 bases and J shed 2 bases, with 13 bases lying between them. This CDR3 spans 15 amino acids. Germline V CDR1 and CDR2: SNHLY, FYNNEI. The CDR3 DNA reads as TGTGCCAGCAGTGAGGGCAGGGCCACACAAGAGACCCAGTACTTC. It yields the protein CASSEGRATQETQYF.

The V gene is TRBV28, the J gene TRBJ2-6, with a weak D call TRBD1 (6 bases). The germline gives CDR1 MDHEN, CDR2 SYDVKM. The V and J ends lost 11 bases and 0 bases respectively, with 14 bases between them. This CDR3 has 15 amino acids. CDR3: CAGSGVRSGANVLTF. The CDR3 nucleotides read TGTGCCGGATCAGGGGTCCGCTCTGGGGCCAACGTCCTGACTTTC.

The V call is TRBV6-5, the J call TRBJ2-7; D gene uncertain. V was cut by 2 bases and J by 6 bases, with 8 bases left in between. Germline values: CDR1 MNHEY, CDR2 SVGAGI. The CDR3 length is 12 residues. The CDR3 protein is CASSYGLVEQYF. The CDR3 coding sequence is TGTGCCAGCAGTTACGGTCTGGTCGAGCAGTACTTC.

V usage is TRBV6-5 and J usage is TRBJ1-1; 11 nucleotides agree with TRBD1. The V gene end was trimmed by 2 bases and the J gene end by 4 bases; junction bases not matched to a gene: 0. The germline V gene encodes CDR1 MNHEY and CDR2 SVGAGI. The CDR3 has 14 amino acids. The CDR3 DNA reads as TGTGCCAGCAGTTACGGGACAGGGGGCACTGAAGCTTTCTTT. Protein: CASSYGTGGTEAFF.

The rearrangement joins TRBV2 to TRBJ2-3; no definite D call. CDR1 is SNHLY and CDR2 is FYNNEI in the germline V gene. The CDR3 spans 16 residues. V lost 3 bases, J lost 6 bases, and 19 bases lay in between. CDR3 nucleotide sequence: TGTGCCAGCAGTGAGCAGCAGGACCTCATGACGGATACGCAGTATTTT. Translation: CASSEQQDLMTDTQYF. The full variable domain, in which reference TRBV2 and TRBJ2-3 provide the parts outside the CDR3, is EPEVTQTPSHQVTQMGQEVILRCVPISNHLYFYWYRQILGQKVEFLVSFYNNEISEKSEIFDDQFSVERPDGSNFTLKIRSTKLEDSAMYFCASSEQQDLMTDTQYFGPGTRLTVL.

The CDR3 sequence is CASSSATSGANTGELFF. CDR3 bases: TGTGCCAGCAGCTCCGCGACTAGCGGGGCGAACACCGGGGAGCTGTTTTTT. The rearrangement links TRBV11-3 to TRBJ2-2, with 11 bases fitting TRBD2. Germline V gene sequence: CDR1 SGHNT, CDR2 YENEEA. V lost 4 bases to trimming and J lost 0 bases; unmatched junction nucleotides: 4. The CDR3 covers 17 residues.

The rearrangement uses TRBV19 and TRBJ2-1, with TRBD2 matching 8 bases. Unmatched junction bases numbered 5, after V lost 4 bases and J lost 0 bases. The V gene's germline CDR1 is LNHDA and CDR2 SQIVND (reference sequence). The CDR3 runs to 16 residues. CDR3 nucleotides: TGTGCCAGTAGTACCGTAGCGGGGAGCTCCTACAATGAGCAGTTCTTC. It encodes CASSTVAGSSYNEQFF.

The chain carries TRBV3-1 (or the pseudogene TRBV3-2) and TRBJ1-6; D not resolved. The CDR3 is 16 amino acids. V lost 3 bases to trimming and J lost 5 bases, with 14 bases between them. Germline V lookup: CDR1 LGHDT, CDR2 YNNKEL (reference sequence). This CDR3 reads CASSHGSYRDNSPLHF. In DNA, the CDR3 is TGTGCCAGCAGCCACGGTAGCTACCGAGATAATTCACCCCTCCACTTT.

V gene TRBV5-4 combines with J gene TRBJ2-7, with 9 bases fitting TRBD1. The V segment lost 3 bases and the J segment 1 base; nucleotides outside the gene matches: 2. This CDR3 comprises 14 residues. Germline lookup yields CDR1 SGHNT and CDR2 YYREEE (reference sequence). The CDR3 DNA reads as TGTGCCAGCAGCTCCGGGACAGGGTCCTACGAGCAGTACTTC. This gives the protein CASSSGTGSYEQYF.

The V gene is TRBV28, the J gene TRBJ1-6; a possible D gene is TRBD1 (6 bases). Germline CDR1 and CDR2: MDHEN and SYDVKM. V shed 9 bases and J shed 5 bases, with 11 bases lying between them. CDR3 length: 13 amino acids. CDR3 sequence reads: CASAQGNNSPLHF. The DNA for the CDR3 is TGTGCCAGTGCACAGGGTAATAATTCACCCCTCCACTTT.

This chain joins TRBV12-3 or TRBV12-4 and TRBJ1-1; D is unresolved. This CDR3 is built from 13 residues. The V end was cut by 6 bases, the J end by 4 bases, with 12 bases between. The CDR3 protein is CASSLIGRTEAFF. Here the CDR3 DNA reads TGTGCCAGCAGCCTAATAGGGCGCACTGAAGCTTTCTTT.